This entry describes one TCR beta chain. Its target is not known. This CDR3 is built from 13 residues. Germline lookup yields CDR1 SGHTS and CDR2 YDEGEE. V lost 1 base and J lost 4, with 6 bases in between. The data were obtained in a study of cytomegalovirus exposure and HLA in healthy donors. Findings of the study overall: Of the V segments, some could not be distinguished, including TRBV6-2 and TRBV6-3, and were excluded.

This PCR relied on a set of 60 Vbeta primers and 13 Jbeta primers. Profiled with immunoSEQ multiplex PCR; TCRdb holds only in-frame clones, not every one. Of 40,000 to 55,000 clones in the sample, roughly 80% are singletons; the top ten hold around 2.9%. The sequence came from a woman aged 40 to 50 in good health and CMV-seropositive. The chain employs TRBV5-8 and TRBJ1-5; D gene ambiguous. The sequenced sample consisted of PBMCs. The CDR3 here is CASSLWANQPQHF. CDR3 bases: TGTGCCAGCAGCTTGTGGGCAAATCAGCCCCAGCATTTT.